This T cell receptor beta chain is drawn from a study of human thymus T cells. During surgery, 0.5-1 mL peripheral blood was drawn from four of eight donors. All available leukocytes, rather than a set cell count, yielded the blood DNA. A remark on this clone: Its matching antigen is unknown.

Germline CDR1 and CDR2: SNHLY and FYNNEI. The CDR3 totals 12 residues. The V end was cut by 7 bases, the J end by 6 bases, with 12 bases between. Study-wide findings and caveats: Apparent skewing of V and J gene usage characterized both thymic and blood repertoires.

Libraries were prepared by immunoSEQ multiplex PCR; TCRdb keeps only in-frame clonotypes and omits some of them. The table shows more than 45,000 clones, with 94% occurring only once. The sequence was obtained from a boy younger than two with a congenital heart defect but otherwise immunologically healthy. The material sequenced was blood. The chain links TRBV2 to TRBJ1-2; D not certain. This CDR3 reads CASKSGRNGYTF. Here the CDR3 DNA reads TGTGCCAGCAAATCGGGGAGGAATGGCTACACCTTC.